This passage covers 32 T cell receptor beta chains from one sample sequenced in a study of blood T cell repertoires in COVID-19. The repertoire was sequenced with immunoSEQ multiplex PCR; TCRdb's copy has only in-frame clones and lacks some. The data contain approximately 190,000 clones, roughly 80% of them singletons. Source material: peripheral blood. All receptors come from a woman in her sixties with COVID-19, enrolled during active disease.

This CDR3 is CASSFKGQGFTEAFF. DNA for the CDR3: TGTGCCAGCTCCTTTAAGGGACAGGGGTTCACTGAAGCTTTCTTT. The chain combines TRBV6-8 with TRBJ1-1; 10 bases line up with TRBD1. CDR1 and CDR2 from the germline V gene are MNHGY and SAAAGT. Losses at the gene ends were 8 bases for V and 4 bases for J; bases not matched to a gene: 10. CDR3 length: 15 amino acids.

This clone was counted once. The chain carries TRBV6-5 and TRBJ2-3; 7 nucleotides agree with TRBD1. V gave up 7 bases and J gave up 8 bases; unmatched junction bases: 6. Germline lookup yields CDR1 MNHEY and CDR2 SVGAGI. The CDR3 totals 12 residues. CDR3 nucleotides: TGTGCCAGCACTACAGGACAGGCTACGCAGTATTTT. It yields the protein CASTTGQATQYF.

The V gene is TRBV2, the J gene TRBJ1-2, with no clear D. The germline gives CDR1 SNHLY, CDR2 FYNNEI. CDR3 size: 12 residues. With 7 bases removed from V and 8 bases from J, the gap between germline ends came to 14 bases. The CDR3 DNA reads as TGTGCCAGCACCTTCAGGCAAGAAGGCTACACCTTC. Amino acid sequence: CASTFRQEGYTF.

With respect to this clone: One end of the junction fails to match germline, which may point to a read error. The V call is TRBV19, the J call TRBJ1-2; D not certain. Germline CDR1 is LNHDA and CDR2 is SQIVND (reference sequence). The CDR3 consists of 11 residues. CDR3 amino acids: CASSREEIFQF. CDR3 nucleotide sequence: TGTGCCAGTAGCCGGGAGGAAATTTTTCAGTTC.

This chain links TRBV30 with TRBJ1-5; TRBD1 aligns across 7 bases. V trimming: 2 bases; J trimming: 4 bases; junction bases outside the gene matches: 2. Germline V gives CDR1 GTSNPN, CDR2 SVGIG (reference sequence). This CDR3 region has 13 residues. The CDR3 coding sequence is TGTGCCTGGAGTACACAGGGGAATCAGCCCCAGCATTTT. Encoded protein: CAWSTQGNQPQHF.

The rearrangement uses TRBV28 and TRBJ2-1; D is undetermined. From germline, CDR1 is MDHEN and CDR2 SYDVKM. Trimming stripped 1 base from V and 5 bases from J, with 6 bases between. The CDR3 extends over 13 amino acids. The CDR3 DNA sequence: TGTGCCAGCAGTTTATTAGTCAACAATGAGCAGTTCTTC. It yields the protein CASSLLVNNEQFF.

This clone was detected once. The chain combines TRBV7-9 with TRBJ2-5; the match to TRBD2 covers 14 bases. The length of the CDR3 is 19 residues. Germline trimming cut 2 bases from V and 4 bases from J; bases unmatched to any gene: 12. CDR1 is SEHNR and CDR2 is FQNEAQ in the germline V gene (reference sequence). As DNA, the CDR3 is TGTGCCAGCAGCTTATCCGGACTAGCGGGGGGCCAGGGCCGAGAGACCCAGTACTTC. Translating gives CASSLSGLAGGQGRETQYF.

The V gene is TRBV28, the J gene TRBJ1-5; possible D gene TRBD1, 6 bases. Germline lookup yields CDR1 MDHEN and CDR2 SYDVKM. The V gene lost 10 bases and the J gene lost 1 base, with 11 bases spanning the gap. The CDR3 runs to 13 residues. The CDR3 DNA reads as TGTGCCATCACAGGGTCAAGCAATCAGCCCCAGCATTTT. It yields the protein CAITGSSNQPQHF.

The chain joins TRBV19 to TRBJ1-2; TRBD1 matches 9 bases. Germline CDR1 LNHDA, CDR2 SQIVND (reference sequence). The CDR3 is 15 residues long. V gave up 4 bases and J gave up 5 bases; unmatched junction bases: 8. The CDR3 region has the DNA TGTGCCAGTAGTACCTTGGGACAGGGATGGTATGGCTACACCTTC. Residues: CASSTLGQGWYGYTF. The variable domain in full, completed from reference TRBV19 and TRBJ1-2, reads DGGITQSPKYLFRKEGQNVTLSCEQNLNHDAMYWYRQDPGQGLRLIYYSQIVNDFQKGDIAEGYSVSREKKESFPLTVTSAQKNPTAFYLCASSTLGQGWYGYTFGSGTRLTVV.

This clone showed up just a few times. The CDR3 sequence: CASSQVTSGVYNEQFF. As DNA, the CDR3 is TGTGCCAGCAGCCAAGTTACTAGCGGGGTATACAATGAGCAGTTCTTC. The V gene is TRBV3-1 (or the pseudogene TRBV3-2), the J gene TRBJ2-1; 10 nucleotides line up with TRBD2. The V and J ends lost 1 base and 4 bases, in that order; junction bases with no gene match: 4. Germline-derived CDR1 and CDR2 are LGHDT and YNNKEL (reference sequence). CDR3 length: 16 residues.

The chain uses TRBV2 and TRBJ1-4, with 8 positions matching TRBD1. Germline V gene sequence: CDR1 SNHLY, CDR2 FYNNEI. The CDR3 consists of 15 residues. Trimming removed 6 bases from V and 8 bases from J; junction bases left unmatched: 11. The CDR3 bases are TGTGCCAGCAGGGTCATCAGGGGGCGGCGGGAAAAACTGTTTTTT. This translates into CASRVIRGRREKLFF.

This clone appeared a few times. The chain carries TRBV11-3 and TRBJ2-2, with TRBD1 matching over 7 bases. This CDR3 contains 17 residues. The germline gives CDR1 SGHNT, CDR2 YENEEA. V trimming: 5 bases; J trimming: 8 bases; junction bases outside the gene matches: 17. The CDR3 DNA reads as TGTGCCAGCAGCCGTAGGGGGCCGGACGGGTTTGGTGGGGAGCTGTTTTTT. Its translation: CASSRRGPDGFGGELFF. Drawing the rest from reference TRBV11-3 and TRBJ2-2, the complete variable domain is EAGVVQSPRYKIIEKKQPVAFWCNPISGHNTLYWYLQNLGQGPELLIRYENEEAVDDSQLPKDRFSAERLKGVDSTLKIQPAELGDSAVYLCASSRRGPDGFGGELFFGEGSRLTVL.

The gene calls are TRBV2 and TRBJ2-7; 8 nucleotides agree with TRBD2. Germline V gives CDR1 SNHLY, CDR2 FYNNEI. The J segment lost 2 bases and the V segment lost 2 bases, leaving 2 bases of the junction unmatched. The CDR3 consists of 14 residues. CDR3 region: CASSERGGPYEQYV. The CDR3 nucleotides are TGTGCCAGCAGTGAACGGGGGGGTCCCTACGAGCAGTACGTC.

The sample holds a few counts of this clone. V and J are TRBV7-8 and TRBJ2-4; 10 bases are a match to TRBD1. From germline, CDR1 is SGHVS and CDR2 FQNEAQ. V was clipped by 5 bases and J by 6 bases; unmatched bases: 13. The CDR3 is made up of 17 amino acids. The chain's CDR3 is CASSPTPAGQGINIQYF. CDR3 bases: TGTGCCAGCAGCCCTACCCCCGCGGGACAGGGGATAAACATTCAGTACTTC.

This clone was counted once. This chain connects TRBV6-2 or TRBV6-3 to TRBJ1-5; the D is unclear. V was trimmed by 2 bases and J by 0 bases, leaving 14 bases between them. Looked up from germline, CDR1 is MNHEY and CDR2 is SVGEGT. CDR3 length: 17 residues. In nucleotides, the CDR3 is TGTGCCAGCAGTTACGAAGTGGGAGGGTATAGCAATCAGCCCCAGCATTTT. It codes for CASSYEVGGYSNQPQHF.

The rearrangement links TRBV24-1 to TRBJ1-1; a weak D match, TRBD1 (5 bases). Germline V lookup: CDR1 KGHDR, CDR2 SFDVKD. CDR3 size: 13 residues. V was shortened by 1 base and J by 7 bases, with 9 bases between the two germline ends. The CDR3 region has the DNA TGTGCCACCAGTGATTTTTTAAGGGGTGAAGCTTTCTTT. It is translated as CATSDFLRGEAFF.

The chain employs TRBV9 and TRBJ1-5; maybe TRBD1 (5 bases). Germline values: CDR1 SGDLS, CDR2 YYNGEE. V lost 3 bases, J lost 8 bases, and 15 bases lay in between. This CDR3 is built from 14 residues. In DNA form, the CDR3 reads TGTGCCAGCAGCGCCTCTCCGGACATTAAGCCCCAGCATTTT. Translation: CASSASPDIKPQHF. Drawing the rest from reference TRBV9 and TRBJ1-5, the complete variable domain is DSGVTQTPKHLITATGQRVTLRCSPRSGDLSVYWYQQSLDQGLQFLIQYYNGEERAKGNILERFSAQQFPDLHSELNLSSLELGDSALYFCASSASPDIKPQHFGDGTRLSIL.

The chain recombines TRBV7-3 with TRBJ2-1; the match to TRBD1 covers 7 bases. The CDR3 length is 16 residues. With 6 bases clipped from V and 5 bases from J, the junction kept 13 bases outside the gene matches. CDR1 is SGHTA and CDR2 is FQGTGA in the germline V gene. The CDR3 loop is CASSDRPGQPNNEQFF. The CDR3 nucleotides read TGTGCCAGCAGTGATCGACCGGGACAGCCTAACAATGAGCAGTTCTTC.

This clone has just a few counts. The chain couples TRBV9 to TRBJ2-1; TRBD2 is a possible D gene (5 bases). Germline CDR1 SGDLS, CDR2 YYNGEE. The CDR3 has 12 amino acids. Between the trimmed V and J ends, which lost 4 bases and 5 bases, there was a span of 7 bases. The CDR3 loop is CASSPGNNEQFF. Written as DNA, the CDR3 is TGTGCCAGCAGCCCGGGGAACAATGAGCAGTTCTTC.

The chain links TRBV7-2 to TRBJ2-3, with 10 bases lining up with TRBD2. The trim removed 1 base at V and 5 bases at J, leaving 6 bases unmatched. The CDR3 spans 16 residues. CDR1 is SGHTA, CDR2 FQGNSA, per germline. CDR3 in amino acids: CASSLVSGGALDTQYF. The DNA of the CDR3 is TGTGCCAGCAGCTTAGTGAGCGGGGGGGCGTTAGATACGCAGTATTTT. Combining the CDR3 with reference TRBV7-2 and TRBJ2-3 gives the whole variable domain GAGVSQSPSNKVTEKGKDVELRCDPISGHTALYWYRQSLGQGLEFLIYFQGNSAPDKSGLPSDRFSAERTGGSVSTLTIQRTQQEDSAVYLCASSLVSGGALDTQYFGPGTRLTVL.

The J gene is TRBJ1-1, the V gene TRBV6-1; no clear D gene. Germline V gene lookup returns CDR1 MNHNS and CDR2 SASEGT. This CDR3 has 12 residues. The CDR3 region is CVAKAWETEAFF. DNA of the CDR3: TGTGTCGCGAAAGCGTGGGAGACTGAAGCTTTCTTT.

The chain has TRBV7-6 and TRBJ2-2; 10 bases agree with TRBD1. Germline assignment: CDR1 SGHVS and CDR2 FNYEAQ. V gave up 5 bases and J gave up 7 bases; unmatched junction bases: 7. The CDR3 runs to 15 residues. The CDR3 DNA follows: TGTGCCAGCAGCCCTGCCGGGACAGGGGTCGGGGAGCTGTTTTTT. The encoded protein is CASSPAGTGVGELFF.

This clone is labeled medium-sized. This rearrangement joins TRBV6-5 to TRBJ1-3; 9 nucleotides match TRBD1. CDR1 is MNHEY, CDR2 SVGAGI, per germline. This CDR3 has 15 residues. V lost 2 bases, J lost 4 bases, and 3 bases stayed unmatched. The CDR3 here is CASSYRTGAGNTIYF. The CDR3 nucleotides are TGTGCCAGCAGTTACCGGACAGGGGCCGGAAACACCATATATTTT.

Turning to this clone: Germline is not matched at one junction end, which may reflect a read error. This chain joins TRBV7-9 and TRBJ2-2; weak D call: TRBD2 (6 bases). CDR1 is SEHNR and CDR2 is FQNEAQ in the germline V gene (reference sequence). The CDR3 has 16 residues. The CDR3 region has the DNA TGTGCCAGCAGCGAGCAGGGAGGCGGGAACGCCGGGGAGCTGTTTTTT. Encoded protein: CASSEQGGGNAGELFF.

The rearrangement uses TRBV10-3 and TRBJ2-2; tentative D call: TRBD2 (6 bases). Per the germline V gene, CDR1 is ENHRY and CDR2 is SYGVKD. There are 15 residues in the CDR3. The V end lost 2 bases, the J end lost 6 bases, and 13 bases lay between the germline ends. CDR3 sequence (DNA): TGTGCCATCAGTGAGGGGGCGACTAGTGCCGGGGAGCTGTTTTTT. Protein product: CAISEGATSAGELFF.

In the case of this clone: Other DNA sequences from this sample encode an identical CDR3 as well. The chain uses TRBV7-3 and TRBJ1-1, with D possibly being TRBD1 (6 bases). V was cut by 2 bases and J by 5 bases, with 9 bases left in between. The CDR3 covers 13 residues. Germline CDR1 reads SGHTA; CDR2 reads FQGTGA. The CDR3 reads CASSLGQGTEAFF. CDR3 nucleotide sequence: TGTGCCAGCAGCTTAGGTCAGGGGACTGAAGCTTTCTTT.

J is TRBJ1-3 and V is TRBV21-1. TRBV21-1 is classified as a pseudogene. This CDR3 has 15 residues. The DNA of the CDR3 is TGTGCCAGCAGCAAATGGGGGGTTAGCGGAAACACCATATATTTT. As protein: CASSKWGVSGNTIYF.

This clone was seen ten or more times. The genes are TRBV4-3 and TRBJ2-5; TRBD2 might be the D (5 bases). The CDR3 extends over 14 amino acids. Germline V lookup: CDR1 LGHNA, CDR2 YSLEER. V was cut by 0 bases and J by 3 bases, with 8 bases left in between. CDR3 DNA sequence: TGCGCCAGCAGCCAAGACACCGGGAAAGAGACCCAGTACTTC. Translation: CASSQDTGKETQYF.

The chain employs TRBV5-4 and TRBJ1-3, with D unclear. The CDR3 sequence is 15 residues long. Germline V CDR1 and CDR2: SGHNT, YYREEE (reference sequence). V was cut by 4 bases and J by 4 bases, with 15 bases left in between. This CDR3 reads CASSLGSGLGNTIYF. The CDR3 DNA is TGTGCCAGCAGCCTGGGGAGCGGGTTGGGAAACACCATATATTTT.

This clone was counted between two and nine times. The chain uses TRBV5-1 and TRBJ1-5, with D possibly TRBD1 on 6 matching bases. With 3 bases removed from V and 7 bases from J, the gap between germline ends came to 17 bases. The CDR3 runs 15 residues. Germline-derived CDR1 and CDR2 are SGHRS and YFSETQ. CDR3 bases: TGCGCCAGCAGCTGGGGGCCAGGGGACGGGCAGCCCCAGCATTTT. This gives the protein CASSWGPGDGQPQHF. Complete variable domain (other parts from reference TRBV5-1 and TRBJ1-5): KAGVTQTPRYLIKTRGQQVTLSCSPISGHRSVSWYQQTPGQGLQFLFEYFSETQRNKGNFPGRFSGRQFSNSRSEMNVSTLELGDSALYLCASSWGPGDGQPQHFGDGTRLSIL.

J is TRBJ2-3 and V is TRBV4-2; 12 bases line up with TRBD2. J gave up 4 bases and V 0 bases, and 5 bases lay outside the gene matches. Germline lookup yields CDR1 LGHNA and CDR2 YNFKEQ. This CDR3 is 17 amino acids long. CDR3 residues: CASSQEALAGGADTQYF. The CDR3 DNA reads as TGTGCCAGCAGCCAAGAAGCCCTAGCGGGGGGGGCAGATACGCAGTATTTT.

Only a few counts were recorded for this clone. The J gene is TRBJ1-1, the V gene TRBV19; 9 bases line up with TRBD1. The CDR3 loop spans 16 amino acids. Germline V gives CDR1 LNHDA, CDR2 SQIVND (reference sequence). Unmatched junction bases numbered 10, after V lost 2 bases and J lost 6 bases. CDR3: CASSIHPGQGLPEAFF. The CDR3, as DNA: TGTGCCAGTAGTATACATCCGGGACAGGGTTTGCCTGAAGCTTTCTTT.